Listed below are T cell receptor beta chains from one sample, sequenced in a study of T cell repertoires in cytomegalovirus infection. TCRdb processed the reads anew with MiXCR; each CDR3 protein has one entry. The sample lists hundreds of thousands of distinct CDR3 sequences, around a third occurring once. Their target antigens are unknown. The source was cultured CD8+ T cells from PBMCs, collected from culture after CMV antigen stimulation. Receptor source: a human donor in good health (CMV status not recorded). Some clones in this sample may be carry-over from other donors' samples. CDR3s include the opening cysteine and the closing phenylalanine or tryptophan. The order of the fields is V gene, CDR3 length, J gene, CDR3 protein.

v_call: TRBV5-1
cdr3_length: 18
j_call: TRBJ2-5
cdr3_aa: CASSPGFAGTRGQETQYF

v_call: TRBV5-6
cdr3_length: 15
j_call: TRBJ2-5
cdr3_aa: CASTPQGGAQETQYF

v_call: TRBV25-1
cdr3_length: 19
j_call: TRBJ2-3
cdr3_aa: CASSEYKARGNKFTDTQYF

v_call: TRBV10-3
cdr3_length: 17
j_call: TRBJ2-1
cdr3_aa: CAISESMSGGAYNEQFF

v_call: TRBV29-1
cdr3_length: 12
j_call: TRBJ1-1
cdr3_aa: CSAMTGGTEAFF

v_call: TRBV19
cdr3_length: 17
j_call: TRBJ2-4
cdr3_aa: CASSPWTGPEAKNIQYF

v_call: TRBV7-9
cdr3_length: 15
j_call: TRBJ2-2
cdr3_aa: CASSSRGAETGELFF

v_call: TRBV19
cdr3_length: 14
j_call: TRBJ2-3
cdr3_aa: CASSIPDYTDTQYF

v_call: TRBV10-3
cdr3_length: 17
j_call: TRBJ1-2
cdr3_aa: CAISESFRRGGNYGYTF

v_call: TRBV7-8
cdr3_length: 13
j_call: TRBJ2-7
cdr3_aa: CASSVGTSPEQYF

v_call: TRBV12-3/TRBV12-4
cdr3_length: 13
j_call: TRBJ2-7
cdr3_aa: CASSLLTSYEQYF

v_call: TRBV7-6
cdr3_length: 12
j_call: TRBJ2-3
cdr3_aa: CASSATGDTQYF

v_call: TRBV6-8
cdr3_length: 18
j_call: TRBJ2-3
cdr3_aa: CASSYSGDQRGGLDTQYF

v_call: TRBV14
cdr3_length: 15
j_call: TRBJ1-1
cdr3_aa: CASSPTGASPTEAFF

v_call: TRBV7-9
cdr3_length: 15
j_call: TRBJ1-2
cdr3_aa: CASSPRNGIIYGYTF

v_call: TRBV19
cdr3_length: 14
j_call: TRBJ1-1
cdr3_aa: CASSMVRTMAEAFF

v_call: TRBV7-9
cdr3_length: 15
j_call: TRBJ2-5
cdr3_aa: CASSLRTEAGETQYF

v_call: TRBV7-9
cdr3_length: 14
j_call: TRBJ2-4
cdr3_aa: CASSLGPAANIQYF

v_call: TRBV7-9
cdr3_length: 15
j_call: TRBJ2-2
cdr3_aa: CASSHPLGRVGELFF

v_call: TRBV13
cdr3_length: 16
j_call: TRBJ1-2
cdr3_aa: CASSPADSTSNYGYTF

v_call: TRBV29-1
cdr3_length: 15
j_call: .
cdr3_aa: CSVNGLAGLTYEQFF

v_call: TRBV10-3
cdr3_length: 14
j_call: TRBJ1-2
cdr3_aa: CAISERADREDHTF

v_call: TRBV7-6
cdr3_length: 15
j_call: TRBJ1-1
cdr3_aa: CASSSTGTGNTEAFF

v_call: TRBV7-2
cdr3_length: 17
j_call: TRBJ2-2
cdr3_aa: CASSAGTSGGSTGELFF

v_call: TRBV10-3
cdr3_length: 15
j_call: TRBJ2-3
cdr3_aa: CAISAPAAGLDTQYF

v_call: TRBV7-2
cdr3_length: 16
j_call: TRBJ2-1
cdr3_aa: CASSTISGGSYNEQFF

v_call: TRBV20-1
cdr3_length: 12
j_call: TRBJ2-5
cdr3_aa: CSSRGVQETQYF

v_call: TRBV4-1
cdr3_length: 16
j_call: TRBJ2-3
cdr3_aa: CASSQGLAGGTDTQYF

v_call: TRBV6-1
cdr3_length: 15
j_call: TRBJ2-3
cdr3_aa: CASSARDRAPDTQYF

v_call: TRBV12-3/TRBV12-4
cdr3_length: 14
j_call: TRBJ2-3
cdr3_aa: CASSFRPGPDTQYF

v_call: TRBV27
cdr3_length: 16
j_call: TRBJ2-1
cdr3_aa: CASGELFGGRYNEQFF

v_call: TRBV5-6
cdr3_length: 15
j_call: TRBJ1-2
cdr3_aa: CASSGGTDKAYGYTF

v_call: TRBV7-2
cdr3_length: 13
j_call: TRBJ2-2
cdr3_aa: CASSLARPGELFF

v_call: TRBV7-6
cdr3_length: 15
j_call: TRBJ1-4
cdr3_aa: CASSYIGVANEKLFF

v_call: TRBV25-1
cdr3_length: 15
j_call: TRBJ2-5
cdr3_aa: CASSGDRDREETQYF

v_call: TRBV12-3/TRBV12-4
cdr3_length: 15
j_call: TRBJ2-3
cdr3_aa: CASRPDRGGTDTQYF

v_call: TRBV27
cdr3_length: 14
j_call: TRBJ2-5
cdr3_aa: CASSPLGGGETQYF

v_call: TRBV29-1
cdr3_length: 16
j_call: TRBJ1-2
cdr3_aa: CSVEDPAVWDSYGYTF

v_call: TRBV6-5
cdr3_length: 14
j_call: TRBJ2-2
cdr3_aa: CASRERGDTGELFF

v_call: TRBV27
cdr3_length: 13
j_call: TRBJ2-5
cdr3_aa: CASSEAGQETQYF

v_call: TRBV12-3/TRBV12-4
cdr3_length: 11
j_call: TRBJ2-4
cdr3_aa: CASSSLTGRYF

v_call: TRBV5-1
cdr3_length: 13
j_call: TRBJ1-2
cdr3_aa: CASRYRDGSGYTF

v_call: TRBV7-9
cdr3_length: 15
j_call: TRBJ1-2
cdr3_aa: CASSHRPPGQGGYTF

v_call: TRBV2
cdr3_length: 18
j_call: TRBJ2-1
cdr3_aa: CASSERPFGPPPYNEQFF

v_call: TRBV12-3/TRBV12-4
cdr3_length: 15
j_call: TRBJ2-7
cdr3_aa: CASSPRGDTGGEQYF

v_call: TRBV14
cdr3_length: 19
j_call: TRBJ2-2
cdr3_aa: CASSQVWESSLPNTGELFF

v_call: TRBV7-2
cdr3_length: 14
j_call: TRBJ2-5
cdr3_aa: CASSPLAGPRAQYF

v_call: TRBV10-3
cdr3_length: 13
j_call: TRBJ2-2
cdr3_aa: CAIRTQNTGELFF